Below are 31 T cell receptor beta chains sequenced from a single sample in a study of vaccination and CD4 T cells after COVID-19. Antigen specificity for these receptors is unknown. The treatment denotes: roughly 11-day PBMC culture with coronavirus spike peptide pools or control peptides (ViraFEST assay). Oncomine TCR Beta short-read sequencing was applied to DNA from cultured CD4+ T cells. TCRdb itself ran the PCR reads through MiXCR, one entry per CDR3 protein. The sample consists of about 20,000 distinct CDR3 sequences, approximately 40% of them appearing once. Specimen: CD4+ T cells from blood, cultured in vitro, collected after SARS-CoV-2 vaccination. The source is a human donor who had recovered from COVID-19.

The chain uses TRBV7-8 and TRBJ1-1; 10 bases map to TRBD1. The CDR3 contains 15 residues. J gave up 4 bases and V 7 bases, and 9 bases lay outside the gene matches. Germline V gene data show CDR1 as SGHVS and CDR2 as FQNEAQ. CDR3 in amino acids: CASTQPGQGSTEAFF. Written as DNA, the CDR3 is TGTGCCAGCACGCAACCGGGACAGGGGAGCACTGAAGCTTTCTTT. Variable domain in full (rest from reference TRBV7-8 and TRBJ1-1): GAGVSQSPRYKVAKRGQDVALRCDPISGHVSLFWYQQALGQGPEFLTYFQNEAQLDKSGLPSDRFFAERPEGSVSTLKIQRTQQEDSAVYLCASTQPGQGSTEAFFGQGTRLTVV.

The chain uses TRBV7-2 and TRBJ1-2, with D tentatively TRBD1 (6 bases). The CDR3 has 15 residues. V was cut by 1 base and J by 2 bases, with 11 bases left in between. Looked up from germline, CDR1 is SGHTA and CDR2 is FQGNSA. The DNA of the CDR3 is TGTGCCAGCAGCTTAGATTGGGGGGCGAACTATGGCTACACCTTC. Translated, it gives CASSLDWGANYGYTF.

The rearrangement uses TRBV20-1 and TRBJ2-7; 7 bases match TRBD1. Trimming removed 3 bases from V and 0 bases from J; junction bases left unmatched: 8. Germline-derived CDR1 and CDR2 are DFQATT and SNEGSKA (reference sequence). The CDR3 runs to 15 residues. The CDR3 loop is CSASFPTGSSYEQYF. The CDR3 DNA reads TGCAGTGCTAGCTTCCCGACAGGGAGCTCCTACGAGCAGTACTTC.

This clonotype rates as medium-sized. This chain uses TRBV27 with TRBJ2-7, with 8 bases matching TRBD2. The CDR3 extends over 12 amino acids. The V segment lost 7 bases and the J segment 5 bases; nucleotides outside the gene matches: 4. Per the germline V gene, CDR1 is MNHEY and CDR2 is SMNVEV (reference sequence). The CDR3 DNA reads as TGTGCCAGCACGACGGGGGGGAACGAGCAGTACTTC. Translating it yields CASTTGGNEQYF.

This clonotype appeared a few times. The chain joins TRBV6-2 or TRBV6-3 to TRBJ1-1; no reliable D call. This CDR3 has 11 amino acids. The V gene lost 11 bases and the J gene lost 1 base, with 8 bases spanning the gap. Per germline, CDR1 MNHEY and CDR2 SVGEGT. The CDR3 coding sequence is TGTGCCGTGGCAGAGAACACTGAAGCTTTCTTT. Residues: CAVAENTEAFF.

This clonotype occurred a few times. V usage is TRBV6-1 and J usage is TRBJ1-2, with a weak D call TRBD1 (5 bases). There are 14 residues in the CDR3. CDR1 is MNHNS, CDR2 SASEGT, per germline. V was clipped by 6 bases and J by 0 bases, with 11 bases between them. The CDR3 here is CASSFDRANYGYTF. The CDR3, as DNA: TGTGCCAGCAGCTTCGACAGAGCTAACTATGGCTACACCTTC.

The chain combines TRBV20-1 with TRBJ2-7; 7 bases align to TRBD2. The junction had 7 bases not matched to a gene; V was cut back by 3 bases and J by 5 bases. Looked up from germline, CDR1 is DFQATT and CDR2 is SNEGSKA (reference sequence). The CDR3 has 13 residues. The CDR3 spells CSASPGGRDEQYF. CDR3 coding DNA: TGCAGTGCTAGTCCTGGAGGGAGGGACGAGCAGTACTTC.

Points on this clonotype: At one of its ends the junction is not consistent with the germline gene, which may arise from a read error. The gene calls are TRBV27 and TRBJ1-2; D is ambiguous. The CDR3 covers 15 residues. In germline, CDR1 is MNHEY, CDR2 SMNVEV (reference sequence). This CDR3 reads CASSLSFSNLYGCIF. The CDR3 DNA reads as TGTGCCAGCAGTTTATCCTTTAGCAACTTGTATGGCTGCATCTTC.

In its sample, this clonotype was seen a few times. The chain links TRBV6-2 or TRBV6-3 to TRBJ1-5; tentative D call: TRBD1 (5 bases). V was pared by 2 bases and J by 10 bases, with 21 bases between. The CDR3 has 16 residues. Germline CDR1 MNHEY, CDR2 SVGEGT. CDR3 bases: TGTGCCAGCAGTTACAACTTGCCGGTCAGGGATCGACCCCAGCATTTT. Its protein product is CASSYNLPVRDRPQHF.

This chain links TRBV20-1 with TRBJ2-5; 8 nucleotides align to TRBD1. V trimming: 7 bases; J trimming: 4 bases; junction bases outside the gene matches: 8. Per the germline V gene, CDR1 is DFQATT and CDR2 is SNEGSKA (reference sequence). CDR3 length: 13 amino acids. DNA for the CDR3: TGCAGTGAGAGACAGGGGACTGGAGAGACCCAGTACTTC. As protein: CSERQGTGETQYF.

The J gene is TRBJ1-6, the V gene TRBV7-2; 9 bases match TRBD1. V shed 5 bases, J shed 11 bases, and the junction held 7 bases outside the gene matches. CDR3 length: 14 amino acids. The germline V gene encodes CDR1 SGHTA and CDR2 FQGNSA. The CDR3 bases are TGTGCCAGCAGCCCCGGGACAGGGAGTACACCCCTCCACTTT. Translated, it gives CASSPGTGSTPLHF.

This clonotype was found a few times. J is TRBJ1-1 and V is TRBV7-9, with TRBD1 as a possible D gene (6 bases). V lost 7 bases and J lost 2, with 11 bases in between. Per the germline V gene, CDR1 is SEHNR and CDR2 is FQNEAQ (reference sequence). The CDR3 is made up of 13 amino acids. CDR3 amino acids: CASTFRGNTEAFF. The CDR3 DNA sequence: TGTGCCAGCACCTTCAGGGGTAACACTGAAGCTTTCTTT.

V and J are TRBV9 and TRBJ1-6, with a weak D call TRBD1 (6 bases). The V and J ends lost 0 bases and 11 bases respectively, with 12 bases between them. Germline assignment: CDR1 SGDLS and CDR2 YYNGEE. This CDR3 comprises 14 residues. The CDR3 here is CASSVAGDTPPLHF. The DNA for the CDR3 is TGTGCCAGCAGCGTAGCCGGGGACACTCCACCCCTCCACTTT.

This clonotype was counted between two and nine times. The chain's CDR3 is CASSLEEGISPLHF. The CDR3 nucleotides read TGTGCCAGCAGCTTGGAAGAGGGGATTTCACCCCTCCACTTT. This chain connects TRBV5-6 to TRBJ1-6, with D perhaps TRBD1 (5 bases). Germline-derived CDR1 and CDR2 are SGHDT and YYEEEE. The V gene lost 0 bases and the J gene lost 9 bases, with 10 bases spanning the gap. The CDR3 sequence is 14 residues long.

The chain recombines TRBV7-9 with TRBJ1-1; no definite D call. The V gene lost 5 bases and the J gene lost 4 bases, with 14 bases spanning the gap. The germline CDR1 and CDR2 sequences are SEHNR and FQNEAQ (reference sequence). The CDR3 totals 14 residues. CDR3 coding DNA: TGTGCCAGCAGCCCTATAACGGCGGGCACTGAAGCTTTCTTT. Its translation: CASSPITAGTEAFF.

This clonotype was picked up a small number of times. The genes are TRBV4-2 and TRBJ1-3, with a weak D call TRBD1 (5 bases). Deletions cut 0 bases from V and 3 bases from J, with 12 bases between. The CDR3 consists of 16 residues. Germline values: CDR1 LGHNA, CDR2 YNFKEQ. The CDR3 DNA reads TGTGCCAGCAGCCAAGATCATGTCGGGGGTGGAAACACCATATATTTT. Amino acids: CASSQDHVGGGNTIYF.

The rearrangement uses TRBV7-2 and TRBJ2-1, with D maybe TRBD2 (7 bases). CDR1 is SGHTA and CDR2 is FQGNSA in the germline V gene. The CDR3 consists of 14 residues. The V gene lost 1 base and the J gene lost 6 bases, with 10 bases spanning the gap. The chain's CDR3 is CASSLGGGGNEQFF. CDR3 sequence (DNA): TGTGCCAGCAGCTTAGGAGGGGGGGGCAATGAGCAGTTCTTC.

The rearrangement uses TRBV20-1 and TRBJ2-7; D tentatively fits TRBD1 or TRBD2 (5 bases each). Germline V gene data show CDR1 as DFQATT and CDR2 as SNEGSKA (reference sequence). CDR3 length: 12 residues. With 3 bases removed from V and 2 bases from J, the gap between germline ends came to 8 bases. CDR3: CSASTGPYEQYF. The CDR3 coding sequence is TGCAGTGCTAGCACGGGGCCCTACGAGCAGTACTTC.

The CDR3 nucleotides are TGTGCCAGTAGTATAGGCACAGGGGGCGGCTGTGGCTACACCTTC. It yields the protein CASSIGTGGGCGYTF. This chain uses TRBV19 with TRBJ1-2; TRBD1 matches at 9 bases. Germline V gene lookup returns CDR1 LNHDA and CDR2 SQIVND (reference sequence). The CDR3 runs 15 residues. Trimming removed 1 base from V and 7 bases from J; junction bases left unmatched: 7. Drawing the rest from reference TRBV19 and TRBJ1-2, the complete variable domain is DGGITQSPKYLFRKEGQNVTLSCEQNLNHDAMYWYRQDPGQGLRLIYYSQIVNDFQKGDIAEGYSVSREKKESFPLTVTSAQKNPTAFYLCASSIGTGGGCGYTFGSGTRLTVV.

J is TRBJ1-5 and V is TRBV7-6, with D possibly matching TRBD1 (5 bases). The CDR3 has 15 residues. The germline V gene has CDR1 SGHVS and CDR2 FNYEAQ. Trimming removed 1 base from V and 4 bases from J, with 11 bases in between. The CDR3 region has the DNA TGTGCCAGCAGCTTAGATAGGGGTGGGAATCAGCCCCAGCATTTT. Encoded protein: CASSLDRGGNQPQHF.

This clonotype has more than one count but fewer than ten. The chain couples TRBV27 to TRBJ2-3; 7 nucleotides agree with TRBD2. This CDR3 region has 14 residues. Germline-derived CDR1 and CDR2 are MNHEY and SMNVEV (reference sequence). The junction had 4 bases not matched to a gene; V was cut back by 3 bases and J by 4 bases. The CDR3 reads CASSLLGGADTQYF. In DNA, the CDR3 is TGTGCCAGCAGTTTGTTGGGGGGGGCAGATACGCAGTATTTT.

This clonotype is termed medium-sized. CDR3 amino acids: CASSYGRGLDGYTF. The DNA for the CDR3 is TGTGCCAGCAGTTACGGTCGGGGTCTCGATGGCTACACCTTC. This rearrangement joins TRBV6-5 to TRBJ1-2; D ambiguous. The CDR3 spans 14 residues. Between the trimmed V and J ends, which lost 2 bases and 6 bases, there was a span of 13 bases. Germline values: CDR1 MNHEY, CDR2 SVGAGI.

A single count supports this clonotype. V gene TRBV11-3 combines with J gene TRBJ2-3, with D tentatively TRBD1 (5 bases). This CDR3 has 13 residues. Trimming shortened V by 1 base and J by 4 bases, and 6 bases separated the two germline ends. Germline CDR1 SGHNT, CDR2 YENEEA. CDR3 bases: TGTGCCAGCAGCTTAGCCAGGGCAGATACGCAGTATTTT. Its translation: CASSLARADTQYF.

This rearrangement joins TRBV20-1 to TRBJ2-1, with a possible D match to TRBD2 (5 bases). This CDR3 spans 14 amino acids. Trimming pared 2 bases from V and 8 bases from J, leaving 16 bases between. From germline, CDR1 is DFQATT and CDR2 SNEGSKA (reference sequence). In DNA form, the CDR3 reads TGCAGTGCTAGACCGGCCGACCCGCGGGATGAGCAGTTCTTC. Amino acids: CSARPADPRDEQFF.

In its sample, this clonotype was seen a few times. The chain uses TRBV5-1 and TRBJ1-1; D is undetermined. The CDR3 is 13 amino acids. Germline-derived CDR1 and CDR2 are SGHRS and YFSETQ. Trimming stripped 6 bases from V and 5 bases from J, with 14 bases between. The CDR3 here is CASMMAGGTEAFF. Here the CDR3 DNA reads TGCGCCAGCATGATGGCCGGAGGGACTGAAGCTTTCTTT. The entire variable domain, with the rest obtained from reference TRBV5-1 and TRBJ1-1, is as follows: KAGVTQTPRYLIKTRGQQVTLSCSPISGHRSVSWYQQTPGQGLQFLFEYFSETQRNKGNFPGRFSGRQFSNSRSEMNVSTLELGDSALYLCASMMAGGTEAFFGQGTRLTVV.

CDR3 protein: CASSAGQLNEQFF. As DNA, the CDR3 is TGTGCCAGCAGCGCGGGTCAGCTCAATGAGCAGTTCTTC. The V call is TRBV7-2, the J call TRBJ2-1, with a weak D call TRBD2 (5 bases). V was cut by 5 bases and J by 6 bases, with 11 bases left in between. This CDR3 is built from 13 residues. The germline CDR1 and CDR2 sequences are SGHTA and FQGNSA.

This clonotype was recorded a few times. The chain has TRBV20-1 and TRBJ2-1, with 9 bases that match TRBD1. The V gene's germline CDR1 is DFQATT and CDR2 SNEGSKA (reference sequence). CDR3 length equals 15 residues. J lost 2 bases, V lost 5 bases, and 7 bases had no gene match. The CDR3 is CSARRGQGTYNEQFF. DNA of the CDR3: TGCAGTGCTCGCCGGGGACAGGGTACCTACAATGAGCAGTTCTTC.

This clonotype was recorded only once. The V and J genes are TRBV29-1 and TRBJ2-7; TRBD2 matches 13 bases. V shed 5 bases and J 3 bases; nucleotides not matched to a gene: 1. Per the germline V gene, CDR1 is SQVTM and CDR2 is ANQGSEA. This CDR3 contains 13 residues. CDR3 DNA: TGCAGCGTTCGGACTAGCGGGAGCTACGAGCAGTACTTC. Translated: CSVRTSGSYEQYF.

The chain's CDR3 is CASSKVGERGQPQHF. CDR3 DNA: TGTGCCAGTAGTAAAGTCGGTGAAAGGGGTCAGCCCCAGCATTTT. The gene calls are TRBV19 and TRBJ1-5; tentatively, D is TRBD1 (5 bases). Germline V CDR1 and CDR2: LNHDA, SQIVND (reference sequence). The CDR3 is 15 residues long. V dropped 4 bases and J dropped 6 bases, with 16 bases sitting between them.

This clonotype was counted between two and nine times. This chain connects TRBV6-4 to TRBJ1-5; perhaps TRBD1 as D (5 bases). Trimming took 6 bases from V and 1 from J, leaving 19 bases between them. The CDR3 has 17 amino acids. CDR1 and CDR2 from the germline V gene are MRHNA and SNTAGT. CDR3 amino acids: CASRTVWDQGSNQPQHF. The CDR3 DNA sequence: TGTGCCAGCAGGACAGTCTGGGACCAGGGCAGCAATCAGCCCCAGCATTTT.

This chain connects TRBV7-9 to TRBJ2-7; 8 bases align to TRBD1. The trim removed 5 bases at V and 4 bases at J, leaving 10 bases unmatched. The CDR3 consists of 15 residues. In germline, CDR1 is SEHNR, CDR2 FQNEAQ (reference sequence). The CDR3 region is CASSPVDREWYEQYF. The CDR3 bases are TGTGCCAGCAGCCCGGTGGACAGGGAGTGGTACGAGCAGTACTTC.